The 22 T cell receptor beta chains presented below share a single source sample, sequenced in a study of Graves' ophthalmopathy and Graves' hyperthyroidism. Scientists amplified the TCR beta CDR3 regions from RNA transcripts. The first-round RT-PCR employed HTBI primers together with the Qiagen OneStep RT-PCR kit. A multiplex PCR was then performed as the second round. TCRdb redid the calling of the multiplex PCR reads with MiXCR, one entry per CDR3 protein. Of about 370,000 distinct CDR3 sequences detected, approximately 20% appear once; the ten largest clones hold approximately 1.4%. The source material was peripheral blood. These receptors all come from a woman in her late teens or twenties with Graves' ophthalmopathy.

This clonotype has ten or more counts. The chain is built from TRBV30 and TRBJ2-6, with unresolved D. The V end was cut by 2 bases, the J end by 0 bases, with 8 bases between. The CDR3 is 15 residues long. Per the germline V gene, CDR1 is GTSNPN and CDR2 is SVGIG (reference sequence). CDR3: CAWSFRSSGANVLTF. The CDR3 DNA reads as TGTGCCTGGAGTTTTAGGTCCTCTGGGGCCAACGTCCTGACTTTC. Variable domain in full (rest from reference TRBV30 and TRBJ2-6): SQTIHQWPATLVQPVGSPLSLECTVEGTSNPNLYWYRQAAGRGLQLLFYSVGIGQISSEVPQNLSASRPQDRQFILSSKKLLLSDSGFYLCAWSFRSSGANVLTFGAGSRLTVL.

This clonotype has a count of ten or more. The V gene is TRBV5-1, the J gene TRBJ2-4, with unresolved D. Germline V gene lookup returns CDR1 SGHRS and CDR2 YFSETQ. The CDR3 extends over 15 amino acids. Between the trimmed V and J ends, which lost 4 bases and 0 bases, there was a span of 11 bases. CDR3 sequence: CASSGTPLAKNIQYF. The DNA for the CDR3 is TGCGCCAGCAGCGGCACACCACTAGCCAAAAACATTCAGTACTTC.

This clonotype was counted many times. A much larger clone differs from this one at a single base, so this may be a read error. The conserved phenylalanine or tryptophan normally closing the CDR3 is absent here, so this likely arose from a read error. The gene calls are TRBV6-2 or TRBV6-3 and TRBJ1-2; no firm D call. The CDR3 totals 14 residues. Germline values: CDR1 MNHEY, CDR2 SVGEGT. The V gene lost 0 bases and the J gene lost 7 bases, with 12 bases spanning the gap. The CDR3 DNA reads TGTGCCAGCAGTTACTCCCCATTCAGCTTTGGCTACACCTCC. Translating gives CASSYSPFSFGYTS.

This clonotype was found many times. The chain links TRBV20-1 to TRBJ2-7; D possibly corresponds to TRBD2 (5 bases). V was cut by 3 bases and J by 2 bases, with 11 bases left in between. CDR1 is DFQATT, CDR2 SNEGSKA, per germline (reference sequence). CDR3 size: 13 residues. The DNA of the CDR3 is TGCAGTGCTAGTACAGCGGAAACCTACGAGCAGTACTTC. Translated: CSASTAETYEQYF.

Many counts were recorded for this clonotype. The J gene is TRBJ2-7, the V gene TRBV6-2 or TRBV6-3; weak D call: TRBD2 (6 bases). This CDR3 spans 14 amino acids. V shed 10 bases and J shed 5 bases, with 21 bases lying between them. Germline V lookup: CDR1 MNHEY, CDR2 SVGEGT. The CDR3 DNA follows: TGTGCCATTACTGGGGCCCGGGAGTCCCACGAGCAGTACTTC. It codes for CAITGARESHEQYF.

In DNA form, the CDR3 reads TGCAGTGCTAGTCGAGACCACAGGGGAATCGACACTGAAGCTTTCTTT. This translates into CSASRDHRGIDTEAFF. The gene calls are TRBV20-1 and TRBJ1-1; 7 bases fit TRBD1. The CDR3 sequence is 16 residues long. The junction had 13 bases not matched to a gene; V was cut back by 3 bases and J by 3 bases. Germline V CDR1 and CDR2: DFQATT, SNEGSKA (reference sequence).

This clonotype was observed many times. The CDR3 DNA reads TGTGCCAGCATCGACTACCGGGGAAGAGCTTTCTTT. This codes for CASIDYRGRAFF. The J gene is TRBJ1-1, the V gene TRBV6-2 or TRBV6-3, with D hard to call. Germline values: CDR1 MNHEY, CDR2 SVGEGT. The CDR3 extends over 12 amino acids. The ends were cut back, 7 bases at V and 10 bases at J, with 16 bases in the middle.

Many counts were recorded for this clonotype. V is TRBV29-1 and J is TRBJ1-5; TRBD1 agrees at 9 bases. This CDR3 contains 12 residues. The germline CDR1 and CDR2 sequences are SQVTM and ANQGSEA. V lost 8 bases, J lost 4 bases, and 3 bases stayed unmatched. The CDR3 DNA sequence: TGCAGCACAGGGACAGGGAATCAGCCCCAGCATTTT. Translation: CSTGTGNQPQHF.

The rearrangement joins TRBV29-1 to TRBJ1-1, with D tentatively TRBD1 (6 bases). The CDR3 extends over 15 amino acids. Germline loops: CDR1 SQVTM, CDR2 ANQGSEA. V lost 7 bases to trimming and J lost 1 base, with 19 bases between them. This CDR3 is CSALGRGLGNTEAFF. The CDR3 bases are TGCAGCGCCTTGGGGCGGGGGCTCGGGAACACTGAAGCTTTCTTT.

V is TRBV6-1 and J is TRBJ2-7; 11 bases are shared with TRBD1. Germline CDR1 and CDR2: MNHNS and SASEGT. The V gene end was trimmed by 3 bases and the J gene end by 5 bases; junction bases not matched to a gene: 9. This CDR3 is built from 16 residues. CDR3 DNA: TGTGCCAGCAGTGAGCCCTCCGGGACAGGGGGGGACGAGCAGTACTTC. Translating it yields CASSEPSGTGGDEQYF.

The chain couples TRBV11-2 to TRBJ1-5, with 8 nucleotides matching TRBD1. With 1 base clipped from V and 2 bases from J, the junction kept 7 bases outside the gene matches. Germline V gives CDR1 SGHAT, CDR2 FQNNGV. The CDR3 is 17 residues long. CDR3 nucleotides: TGTGCCAGCAGCTTAGTGGTTGGACAGGGAGGCAATCAGCCCCAGCATTTT. This translates into CASSLVVGQGGNQPQHF.

This clonotype was counted many times. V usage is TRBV28 and J usage is TRBJ2-7; D unresolved. Germline V gene lookup returns CDR1 MDHEN and CDR2 SYDVKM. The CDR3 extends over 12 amino acids. The V gene lost 8 bases and the J gene lost 6 bases, with 14 bases spanning the gap. The chain's CDR3 is CASLGQVGEQYF. The CDR3 nucleotides read TGTGCCAGCCTCGGGCAAGTGGGCGAGCAGTACTTC.

This clonotype was seen repeatedly, ten times or more. One junction end does not reproduce the germline sequence, and a read error may be involved. J is TRBJ2-1 and V is TRBV20-1; no clear D gene. CDR3 size: 18 residues. In germline, CDR1 is DFQATT, CDR2 SNEGSKA (reference sequence). This CDR3 reads CSATSLEGGLSSYNEQLF. The CDR3 nucleotides are TGCAGTGCAACCTCCCTAGAAGGTGGGTTAAGCTCCTACAATGAGCAGCTCTTC.

This clonotype was counted ten times or more. DNA of the CDR3: TGTGCCACCAGTCCACATTACAGGTCCTATGGCTACACCTTC. It yields the protein CATSPHYRSYGYTF. This sequence joins TRBV24-1 and TRBJ1-2; tentative D call: TRBD1 (5 bases). V was shortened by 6 bases and J by 4 bases, with 14 bases between the two germline ends. The germline CDR1 and CDR2 sequences are KGHDR and SFDVKD. CDR3 size: 14 residues.

This clonotype was picked up many times. The chain combines TRBV7-9 with TRBJ2-7, with D possibly being TRBD2 (5 bases). V was trimmed by 0 bases and J by 7 bases, leaving 13 bases between them. The CDR3 extends over 14 amino acids. Germline V CDR1 and CDR2: SEHNR, FQNEAQ (reference sequence). Here the CDR3 DNA reads TGTGCCAGCAGCTTAGCGGGAGATCCTAGGGAGCAGTACTTC. It translates to CASSLAGDPREQYF.

Many counts were recorded for this clonotype. The J gene is TRBJ1-1, the V gene TRBV6-1; D ambiguous. The germline V gene encodes CDR1 MNHNS and CDR2 SASEGT. V was pared by 0 bases and J by 1 base, with 3 bases between. This CDR3 spans 13 amino acids. In nucleotides, the CDR3 is TGTGCCAGCAGTGAAGCAAGGAACACTGAAGCTTTCTTT. It translates to CASSEARNTEAFF.

This clonotype has a count of ten or more. J is TRBJ2-5 and V is TRBV5-4, with 9 bases lining up with TRBD2. The CDR3 covers 15 residues. Germline trimming cut 4 bases from V and 2 bases from J; bases unmatched to any gene: 6. Germline V CDR1 and CDR2: SGHNT, YYREEE (reference sequence). The CDR3 loop reads CASSPRSGSQETQYF. The CDR3 coding sequence is TGTGCCAGCAGCCCACGTAGCGGGAGTCAAGAGACCCAGTACTTC.

Notes on this clonotype: Since a much larger clone is just one base distant, this may be a read error. The V gene is TRBV30, the J gene TRBJ1-5; D perhaps matches TRBD1 (5 bases). The CDR3 is 14 residues long. Looked up from germline, CDR1 is GTSNPN and CDR2 is SVGIG (reference sequence). V shed 5 bases and J shed 4 bases, with 15 bases lying between them. In DNA, the CDR3 is TGTGCCTGGGGCCATCCCGGGGGGAATCAGCCCCAGCATTTT. It yields the protein CAWGHPGGNQPQHF.

This clonotype was counted ten times or more. This chain links TRBV6-4 with TRBJ1-1, with TRBD1 identical over 7 bases. The germline V gene encodes CDR1 MRHNA and CDR2 SNTAGT. After removal of 5 bases from V and 2 bases from J, the junction contained 5 bases not matched to a gene. The CDR3 spans 14 residues. In DNA, the CDR3 is TGTGCCAGCAGTCCCCAGGGGGACAACACTGAAGCTTTCTTT. Its protein is CASSPQGDNTEAFF.

This clonotype has ten or more counts. This rearrangement joins TRBV11-1 to TRBJ1-1; 7 nucleotides align to TRBD1. The length of the CDR3 is 17 residues. J lost 4 bases, V lost 1 base, and 12 bases had no gene match. Germline V gene sequence: CDR1 SGHAT, CDR2 FQDESV (reference sequence). In DNA form, the CDR3 reads TGTGCCAGCAGCTTAGTGACAGGGCTAGGGATACTCACTGAAGCTTTCTTT. This codes for CASSLVTGLGILTEAFF.

This clonotype was counted at least ten times. J is TRBJ2-5 and V is TRBV4-3, with 9 positions matching TRBD1. Germline CDR1 LGHNA, CDR2 YSLEER. V trimming: 1 base; J trimming: 5 bases; junction bases outside the gene matches: 11. The CDR3 runs 17 residues. The CDR3 reads CASSQVRGDRVYETQYF. The CDR3 coding sequence is TGCGCCAGCAGCCAAGTGAGGGGGGACAGGGTATACGAGACCCAGTACTTC.

The table lists this clonotype with many counts. V is TRBV12-3 or TRBV12-4 and J is TRBJ2-2; 7 bases match TRBD2. The CDR3 runs to 15 residues. V dropped 6 bases and J dropped 0; count of bases not matched to a gene: 4. The CDR3 DNA sequence: TGTGCCAGCAGAACGGGGGGATCGAACACCGGGGAGCTGTTTTTT. It codes for CASRTGGSNTGELFF.